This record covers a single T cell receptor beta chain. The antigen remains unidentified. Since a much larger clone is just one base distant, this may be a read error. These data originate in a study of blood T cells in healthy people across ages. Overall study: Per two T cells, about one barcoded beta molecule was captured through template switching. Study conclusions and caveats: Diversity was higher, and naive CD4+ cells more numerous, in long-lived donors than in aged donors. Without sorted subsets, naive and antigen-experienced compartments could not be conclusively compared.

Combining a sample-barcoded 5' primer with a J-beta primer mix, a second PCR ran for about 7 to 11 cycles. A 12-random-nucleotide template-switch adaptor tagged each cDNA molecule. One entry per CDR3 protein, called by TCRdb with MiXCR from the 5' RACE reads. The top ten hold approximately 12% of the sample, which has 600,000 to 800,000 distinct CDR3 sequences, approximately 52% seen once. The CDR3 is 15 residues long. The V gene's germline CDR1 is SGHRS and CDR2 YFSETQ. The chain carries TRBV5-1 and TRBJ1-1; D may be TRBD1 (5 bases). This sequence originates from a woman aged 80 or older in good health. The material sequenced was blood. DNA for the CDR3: TGCACCAGCAGCTTCTACGTGGGGACTTACACTGAAGCTTTCTTT. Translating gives CTSSFYVGTYTEAFF. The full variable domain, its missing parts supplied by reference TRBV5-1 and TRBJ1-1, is KAGVTQTPRYLIKTRGQQVTLSCSPISGHRSVSWYQQTPGQGLQFLFEYFSETQRNKGNFPGRFSGRQFSNSRSEMNVSTLELGDSALYLCTSSFYVGTYTEAFFGQGTRLTVV.